This TCR beta chain was identified in a study of blood T cell repertoires in COVID-19. The wider study: The samples span acute and convalescent COVID-19 from the United States, Italy and Spain. PBMCs, B-cell-depleted T cells, or T cells were the source of the cDNA or gDNA that made up the material.

The V gene end was trimmed by 9 bases and the J gene end by 1 base; junction bases not matched to a gene: 6. This CDR3 has 14 residues. Germline V gene lookup returns CDR1 SGHKS and CDR2 YYEKEE (reference sequence). Under the authors' procedure: Amplified reference gene primers provided the basis for estimating nucleated cell counts. Using immunoSEQ multiplex PCR, the repertoire was profiled, and TCRdb retains in-frame clones only, with some absent. The V and J calls and clone size are taken from that table; D and trimming were inferred from the DNA. The sample holds about 160,000 clones, 70% to 90% seen once.

V usage is TRBV5-5 and J usage is TRBJ2-1; TRBD1 agrees at 8 bases. This TCR was recovered from a woman aged 50 to 60 with COVID-19, enrolled during active disease. Sequencing was performed on peripheral blood. This CDR3 is CATSRQGSYNEQFF. DNA of the CDR3: TGTGCCACCTCCAGACAGGGGTCCTACAATGAGCAGTTCTTC.